This T cell receptor beta chain appears in the sequencing data of a study of vaccination effects on CD4 cells after COVID-19. A word on this clone: Its matching antigen is unknown.

Germline loops: CDR1 WNHNN, CDR2 SYGVQD (reference sequence). The CDR3 runs 15 residues. Germline trimming cut 4 bases from V and 1 base from J; bases unmatched to any gene: 6. Antigen-specific CD4+ T cell clonotypes were called by their expansion after viral peptide-pool culture in ViraFEST. Following culture for under 12 days, CD4+ T cells were isolated. Participants were vaccinated with two doses of either the BNT162b2 or mRNA-1273 vaccine. Nobody among the vaccine recipients had prior SARS-CoV-2 infection (nucleocapsid antibodies were negative). IL-2 medium supplanted half the medium on days 3 and 7. Assay used: immunoSEQ multiplex PCR; TCRdb lists only in-frame clones, some missing. The table lists over 60,000 clones, around two thirds of them singletons.

The sample was CD4+ T cells from PBMCs cultured with HCoV-229E spike peptides, taken after COVID-19 vaccination. This TCR derives from a human donor who received a COVID-19 vaccine. This sequence joins TRBV10-1 and TRBJ2-5; 7 positions match TRBD1. CDR3 bases: TGCGCCAGCAGTGTTAACCGGGACAGCCAAGAGACCCAGTACTTC. It codes for CASSVNRDSQETQYF.